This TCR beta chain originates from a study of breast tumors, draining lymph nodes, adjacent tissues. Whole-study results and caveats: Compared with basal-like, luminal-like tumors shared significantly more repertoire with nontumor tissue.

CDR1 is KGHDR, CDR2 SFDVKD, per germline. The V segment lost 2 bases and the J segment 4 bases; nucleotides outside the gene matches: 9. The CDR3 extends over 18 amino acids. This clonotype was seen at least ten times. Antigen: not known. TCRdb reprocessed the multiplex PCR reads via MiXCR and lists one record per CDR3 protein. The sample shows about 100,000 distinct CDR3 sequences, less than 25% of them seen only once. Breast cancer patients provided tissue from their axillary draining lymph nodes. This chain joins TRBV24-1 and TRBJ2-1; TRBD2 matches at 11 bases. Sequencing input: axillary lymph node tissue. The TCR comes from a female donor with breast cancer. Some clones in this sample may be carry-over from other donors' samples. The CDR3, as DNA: TGTGCCACCAGTGATTCAGCCGGGACTAGCGGAGGGTACAATGAGCAGTTCTTC. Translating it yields CATSDSAGTSGGYNEQFF.